A single sample gave rise to the 30 T cell receptor beta chains below, sequenced in a study of T-cell memory formation after mild COVID-19. TCRdb itself ran the 5' RACE reads through MiXCR, one entry per CDR3 protein. The table has approximately 150,000 distinct CDR3 sequences, about 6% seen once. Source material: PBMCs or a T cell subset sorted from them (not recorded which). Receptors originate from an adult woman who had mild COVID-19 (a few samples of this study predate the infection). Cell type and time point are not known.

V usage is TRBV5-1 and J usage is TRBJ2-2, with D perhaps matching TRBD2 (6 bases). This CDR3 region has 15 residues. The V gene's germline CDR1 is SGHRS and CDR2 YFSETQ. V was pared by 0 bases and J by 6 bases, with 12 bases between. CDR3 coding DNA: TGCGCCAGCAGCTTGGCAGGGAGGAAGGCCGGGGAGCTGTTTTTT. Amino acids: CASSLAGRKAGELFF.

This clonotype occurred a few times. The chain carries TRBV5-1 and TRBJ2-5; tentatively, D is TRBD1 (5 bases). Germline CDR1 and CDR2: SGHRS and YFSETQ. This CDR3 is built from 13 residues. Deletions cut 6 bases from V and 4 bases from J, with 13 bases between. CDR3 residues: CASKPDNRETQYF. The CDR3 coding sequence is TGCGCCAGCAAACCGGACAACAGAGAGACCCAGTACTTC.

This clonotype was counted a few times. V usage is TRBV12-3 or TRBV12-4 and J usage is TRBJ2-7; D unresolved. The CDR3 contains 13 residues. V lost 3 bases and J lost 4, with 10 bases in between. Here the CDR3 DNA reads TGTGCCAGCAGTTTTTTTCCGGGTTACGAGCAGTACTTC. Its protein is CASSFFPGYEQYF.

This clonotype has at least ten counts. The V gene is TRBV5-1, the J gene TRBJ2-5, with 7 bases identical to TRBD2. The CDR3 runs to 14 residues. The V segment lost 4 bases and the J segment 2 bases; nucleotides outside the gene matches: 5. Germline V gene data show CDR1 as SGHRS and CDR2 as YFSETQ. The CDR3, as DNA: TGCGCCAGCAGCCCCGGACTAGGACAAGAGACCCAGTACTTC. This translates into CASSPGLGQETQYF.

In this sample, this clonotype turned up many times. The chain is built from TRBV6-5 and TRBJ2-1, with 10 bases matching TRBD1. Germline assignment: CDR1 MNHEY and CDR2 SVGAGI. With 1 base clipped from V and 9 bases from J, the junction kept 9 bases outside the gene matches. This CDR3 region has 16 residues. The CDR3 nucleotides are TGTGCCAGCAGTTACTTTCCGGGACAGGGGTTGAGTGAGCAGTTCTTC. Its translation: CASSYFPGQGLSEQFF.

Only a few counts were recorded for this clonotype. The chain employs TRBV5-5 and TRBJ1-2, with D unresolved. CDR1 is SGHKS and CDR2 is YYEKEE in the germline V gene (reference sequence). The CDR3 contains 14 residues. V was cut by 1 base and J by 2 bases, with 9 bases left in between. CDR3 in amino acids: CASSLTAANYGYTF. The CDR3 coding sequence is TGTGCCAGCAGCTTGACGGCCGCGAACTATGGCTACACCTTC.

This clonotype was seen ten or more times. The CDR3 here is CASSLGQAQQFF. As DNA, the CDR3 is TGTGCCAGCAGCTTAGGACAGGCGCAGCAGTTCTTC. The chain combines TRBV7-2 with TRBJ2-1; D might be TRBD1 (6 bases). Germline assignment: CDR1 SGHTA and CDR2 FQGNSA. Between the trimmed V and J ends, which lost 1 base and 11 bases, there was a span of 9 bases. The CDR3 length is 12 residues.

This rearrangement joins TRBV4-2 to TRBJ2-1, with TRBD2 identical over 10 bases. Unmatched junction bases numbered 5, after V lost 0 bases and J lost 6 bases. Germline V gene data show CDR1 as LGHNA and CDR2 as YNFKEQ. This CDR3 has 16 amino acids. This CDR3 reads CASSQEGASGSNEQFF. In DNA, the CDR3 is TGTGCCAGCAGCCAAGAGGGGGCTAGCGGGAGCAATGAGCAGTTCTTC.

This clonotype was detected ten times or more. This chain connects TRBV5-1 to TRBJ2-5, with D maybe TRBD1 (6 bases). The germline CDR1 and CDR2 sequences are SGHRS and YFSETQ. The CDR3 contains 13 residues. Trimming stripped 2 bases from V and 5 bases from J, with 10 bases between. CDR3 sequence (DNA): TGCGCCAGCAGCTTTTCAGGGGCGGAGACCCAGTACTTC. This gives the protein CASSFSGAETQYF.

This clonotype was observed a handful of times. The rearrangement uses TRBV20-1 and TRBJ2-1, with TRBD1 matching 8 bases. V gave up 6 bases and J gave up 9 bases; unmatched junction bases: 10. Germline V gene data show CDR1 as DFQATT and CDR2 as SNEGSKA (reference sequence). This CDR3 is 13 amino acids long. The CDR3 DNA reads as TGCAGTGCCCAAAGGACAGGGAAAGGTGAGCAGTTCTTC. Protein: CSAQRTGKGEQFF.

The J gene is TRBJ2-3, the V gene TRBV24-1; D is unresolved. This CDR3 is 12 amino acids long. V lost 4 bases and J 0 bases, leaving 1 base between the germline ends. CDR1 is KGHDR, CDR2 SFDVKD, per germline. The CDR3 reads CATSESTDTQYF. In nucleotides, the CDR3 is TGTGCCACCAGTGAAAGCACAGATACGCAGTATTTT.

The sample holds one count of this clonotype. The V and J genes are TRBV6-6 and TRBJ2-1; TRBD2 matches at 11 bases. Germline values: CDR1 MNHNY, CDR2 SVGAGI (reference sequence). V lost 6 bases to trimming and J lost 6 bases; unmatched junction nucleotides: 7. The CDR3 covers 15 residues. The chain's CDR3 is CASRSSGRGTNEQFF. DNA of the CDR3: TGTGCCAGCAGAAGTAGCGGGAGGGGGACCAATGAGCAGTTCTTC.

As DNA, the CDR3 is TGTGCCAGCAGCTCGTCCGGGTCGGGACGGGGGGCGCATGGCTACACCTTC. Translating gives CASSSSGSGRGAHGYTF. The J gene is TRBJ1-2, the V gene TRBV7-2; weak D call: TRBD1 (6 bases). The germline gives CDR1 SGHTA, CDR2 FQGNSA. Trimming removed 4 bases from V and 6 bases from J, with 24 bases in between. This CDR3 has 17 residues. Filled out from reference TRBV7-2 and TRBJ1-2, the complete variable domain reads GAGVSQSPSNKVTEKGKDVELRCDPISGHTALYWYRQSLGQGLEFLIYFQGNSAPDKSGLPSDRFSAERTGGSVSTLTIQRTQQEDSAVYLCASSSSGSGRGAHGYTFGSGTRLTVV.

This clonotype occurred a few times. The rearrangement links TRBV5-1 to TRBJ2-6; no clear D gene. Germline CDR1 and CDR2: SGHRS and YFSETQ. The CDR3 runs 14 residues. Deletions cut 4 bases from V and 4 bases from J, with 9 bases between. The CDR3 DNA reads as TGCGCCAGCAGCCCTATCTACGGGGCCAACGTCCTGACTTTC. It translates to CASSPIYGANVLTF.

This clonotype was counted at least ten times. This rearrangement joins TRBV20-1 to TRBJ2-5, with D possibly matching TRBD2 (6 bases). The CDR3 is 13 residues long. V dropped 3 bases and J dropped 12 bases, with 20 bases sitting between them. Germline CDR1 is DFQATT and CDR2 is SNEGSKA (reference sequence). DNA for the CDR3: TGCAGTGCTAGCCAACCCCTTGGGGGGAGAAAGTACTTC. It codes for CSASQPLGGRKYF.

This clonotype came up many times. J is TRBJ1-2 and V is TRBV6-6; 8 positions match TRBD1. Germline lookup yields CDR1 MNHNY and CDR2 SVGAGI (reference sequence). J gave up 4 bases and V 4 bases, and 11 bases lay outside the gene matches. This CDR3 comprises 16 residues. The CDR3 DNA follows: TGTGCCAGCAGTTCCCCAGAGTCCGGGACAGGCTATGGCTACACCTTC. Its protein is CASSSPESGTGYGYTF.

This clonotype was counted many times. The rearrangement uses TRBV29-1 and TRBJ2-3; D is perhaps TRBD2 (5 bases). The CDR3 has 13 residues. Trimming took 7 bases from V and 2 from J, leaving 13 bases between them. CDR1 SQVTM and CDR2 ANQGSEA come from the germline V gene. DNA of the CDR3: TGCAGCGCGGTCCCCGGGGTCACAGATACGCAGTATTTT. Amino acids: CSAVPGVTDTQYF.

V is TRBV9 and J is TRBJ2-3, with 9 bases matching TRBD2. Germline trimming cut 2 bases from V and 5 bases from J; bases unmatched to any gene: 0. The CDR3 has 13 amino acids. CDR1 is SGDLS and CDR2 is YYNGEE in the germline V gene. This chain's CDR3 is CASSVTSGDTQYF. CDR3 DNA: TGTGCCAGCAGCGTGACTAGCGGAGATACGCAGTATTTT.

This clonotype showed up just a few times. J is TRBJ1-2 and V is TRBV29-1, with a tentative D call TRBD1 (5 bases). Per germline, CDR1 SQVTM and CDR2 ANQGSEA. V shed 4 bases and J shed 4 bases, with 13 bases lying between them. The CDR3 length is 13 residues. The CDR3 loop reads CSVGGVGGYGYTF. The CDR3 DNA sequence: TGCAGCGTTGGAGGTGTGGGGGGCTATGGCTACACCTTC.

This chain uses TRBV9 with TRBJ2-1, with 9 bases identical to TRBD1. The CDR3 has 15 residues. Germline V gives CDR1 SGDLS, CDR2 YYNGEE. Trimming took 3 bases from V and 4 from J; bases not matched to a gene: 5. CDR3: CASSGRDRAYNEQFF. The CDR3 DNA is TGTGCCAGCAGCGGGCGGGACAGGGCATACAATGAGCAGTTCTTC.

The V and J genes are TRBV3-1 and TRBJ1-5; D might be TRBD1 (5 bases). Germline loops: CDR1 LGHDT, CDR2 YNNKEL (reference sequence). The CDR3 sequence is 16 residues long. Trimming removed 3 bases from V and 6 bases from J, with 18 bases in between. The CDR3 here is CASSHRGQRVSQPQHF. CDR3 nucleotides: TGTGCCAGCAGCCATCGTGGACAAAGAGTGAGTCAGCCCCAGCATTTT.

This clonotype has ten or more counts. V gene TRBV3-1 combines with J gene TRBJ2-1, with TRBD2 matching 8 bases. The CDR3 covers 16 residues. The trim removed 1 base at V and 9 bases at J, leaving 11 bases unmatched. CDR1 and CDR2 from the germline V gene are LGHDT and YNNKEL (reference sequence). The CDR3 region is CASSQVGGRSAREQFF. Here the CDR3 DNA reads TGTGCCAGCAGCCAAGTAGGCGGGAGGTCTGCCCGTGAGCAGTTCTTC.

A few counts support this clonotype. J is TRBJ2-1 and V is TRBV24-1; possibly TRBD2 for D (7 bases). The germline CDR1 and CDR2 sequences are KGHDR and SFDVKD. Trimming shortened V by 7 bases and J by 3 bases, and 24 bases separated the two germline ends. The CDR3 has 18 residues. The CDR3 nucleotides read TGTGCCACCAGCCCTGGTGGGGGGGCAACAGGGAGCTACAATGAGCAGTTCTTC. Protein sequence: CATSPGGGATGSYNEQFF.

Worth noting for this clonotype: It may be a read error: a sequence one base away is much more abundant. V gene TRBV7-2 combines with J gene TRBJ2-7; D gene uncertain. The germline V gene encodes CDR1 SGHTA and CDR2 FQGNSA. CDR3 size: 17 residues. The V and J ends lost 6 bases and 1 base respectively, with 22 bases between them. The CDR3, as DNA: TGTGCCAGCAGATCCCTCCGAGTCCTATCCTCTTCCTACGAGCAGTACTTC. This translates into CASRSLRVLSSSYEQYF. The full variable domain, with the rest looked up from reference TRBV7-2 and TRBJ2-7, is GAGVSQSPSNKVTEKGKDVELRCDPISGHTALYWYRQSLGQGLEFLIYFQGNSAPDKSGLPSDRFSAERTGGSVSTLTIQRTQQEDSAVYLCASRSLRVLSSSYEQYFGPGTRLTVT.

CDR3 sequence: CASFEKGEAFF. In DNA, the CDR3 is TGTGCCAGCTTTGAAAAGGGTGAAGCTTTCTTT. The rearrangement uses TRBV27 and TRBJ1-1; D gene unclear. CDR3 size: 11 residues. V was clipped by 8 bases and J by 7 bases, with 11 bases between them. Germline CDR1 is MNHEY and CDR2 is SMNVEV (reference sequence).

The genes are TRBV20-1 and TRBJ1-1; maybe TRBD1 (6 bases). The length of the CDR3 is 11 residues. Germline V lookup: CDR1 DFQATT, CDR2 SNEGSKA (reference sequence). The CDR3 loop reads CSLQRGTEAFF. The CDR3 bases are TGCAGCCTCCAAAGGGGGACTGAAGCTTTCTTT.

V is TRBV30 and J is TRBJ2-4; no firm D call. Trimming shortened V by 1 base and J by 0 bases, and 13 bases separated the two germline ends. This CDR3 contains 16 residues. CDR1 and CDR2 from the germline V gene are GTSNPN and SVGIG (reference sequence). The CDR3, as DNA: TGTGCCTGGAGTGCACAAAGGCCCATAGCCAAAAACATTCAGTACTTC. Translation gives CAWSAQRPIAKNIQYF.

This clonotype has more than one count but fewer than ten. V gene TRBV5-4 combines with J gene TRBJ2-1, with a weak D call TRBD2 (5 bases). V was trimmed by 0 bases and J by 3 bases, leaving 13 bases between them. The germline gives CDR1 SGHNT, CDR2 YYREEE (reference sequence). The CDR3 covers 16 residues. The CDR3 nucleotides are TGTGCCAGCAGCTTGGCCTCCGGGGAAGGCTACAATGAGCAGTTCTTC. It is translated as CASSLASGEGYNEQFF.

Many counts were recorded for this clonotype. CDR3 DNA sequence: TGCAGTGCTAACCAGCGGGGTCCCTCCTACAATGAGCAGTTCTTC. It translates to CSANQRGPSYNEQFF. The genes are TRBV20-1 and TRBJ2-1, with 7 bases lining up with TRBD2. V lost 4 bases and J lost 0; bases outside the gene matches: 6. The length of the CDR3 is 15 residues. The germline gives CDR1 DFQATT, CDR2 SNEGSKA (reference sequence).

The gene calls are TRBV6-2 or TRBV6-3 and TRBJ2-2; TRBD1 or TRBD2 may be the D gene (6 bases each). The CDR3 is made up of 15 amino acids. Germline V gene data show CDR1 as MNHEY and CDR2 as SVGEGT. V gave up 3 bases and J gave up 7 bases, with 15 bases separating them. This CDR3 is CASSYGGLSGGELFF. CDR3 nucleotides: TGTGCCAGCAGTTATGGGGGGCTGTCGGGCGGGGAGCTGTTTTTT.